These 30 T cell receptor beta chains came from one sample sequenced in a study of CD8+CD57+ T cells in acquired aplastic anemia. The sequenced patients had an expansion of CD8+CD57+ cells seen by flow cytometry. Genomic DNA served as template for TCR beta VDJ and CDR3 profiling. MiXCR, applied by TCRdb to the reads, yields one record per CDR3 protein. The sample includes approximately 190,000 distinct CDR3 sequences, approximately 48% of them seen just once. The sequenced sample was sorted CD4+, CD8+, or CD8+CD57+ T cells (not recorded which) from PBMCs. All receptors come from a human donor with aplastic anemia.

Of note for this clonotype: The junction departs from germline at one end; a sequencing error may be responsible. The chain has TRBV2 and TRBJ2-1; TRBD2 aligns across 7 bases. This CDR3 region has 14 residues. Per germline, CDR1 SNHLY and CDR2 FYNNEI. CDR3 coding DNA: TGTGCCAGTAGTCCCGCCAGCGGGATTAATGGGCAGTTCTTC. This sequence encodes CASSPASGINGQFF.

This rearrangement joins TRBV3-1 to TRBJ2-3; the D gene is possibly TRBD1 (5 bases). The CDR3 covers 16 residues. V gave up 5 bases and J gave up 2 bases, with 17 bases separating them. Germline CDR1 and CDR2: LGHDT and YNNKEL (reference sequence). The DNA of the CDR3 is TGTGCCAGCAGCTCCTCCAGGGCGGCTAACACAGATACGCAGTATTTT. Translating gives CASSSSRAANTDTQYF.

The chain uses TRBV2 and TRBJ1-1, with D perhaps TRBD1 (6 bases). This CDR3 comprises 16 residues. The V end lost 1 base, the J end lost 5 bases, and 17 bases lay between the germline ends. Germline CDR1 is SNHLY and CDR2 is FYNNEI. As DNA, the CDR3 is TGTGCCAGCAGTGAAGGTCGGGGGGCAGGAAAGACTGAAGCTTTCTTT. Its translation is CASSEGRGAGKTEAFF.

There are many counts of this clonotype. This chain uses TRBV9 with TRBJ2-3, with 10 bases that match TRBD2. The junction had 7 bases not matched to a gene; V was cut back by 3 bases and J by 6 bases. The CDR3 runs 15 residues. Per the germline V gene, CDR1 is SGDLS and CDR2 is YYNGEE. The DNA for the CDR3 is TGTGCCAGCAGCGGAAGACTAGCGGGTGGGGATACGCAGTATTTT. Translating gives CASSGRLAGGDTQYF.

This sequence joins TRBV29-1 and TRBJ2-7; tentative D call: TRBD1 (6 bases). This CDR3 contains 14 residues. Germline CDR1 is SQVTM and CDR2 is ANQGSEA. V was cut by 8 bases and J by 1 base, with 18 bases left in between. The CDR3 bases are TGCAGCTTCCCAAGCACAGGGCGTTCCTACGAGCAGTACTTC. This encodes CSFPSTGRSYEQYF.

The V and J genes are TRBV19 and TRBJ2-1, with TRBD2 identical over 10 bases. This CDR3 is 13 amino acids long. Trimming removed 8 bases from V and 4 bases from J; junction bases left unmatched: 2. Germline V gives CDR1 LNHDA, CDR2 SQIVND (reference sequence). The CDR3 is CASGTSVYNEQFF. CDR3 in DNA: TGTGCCAGTGGGACTAGCGTTTACAATGAGCAGTTCTTC.

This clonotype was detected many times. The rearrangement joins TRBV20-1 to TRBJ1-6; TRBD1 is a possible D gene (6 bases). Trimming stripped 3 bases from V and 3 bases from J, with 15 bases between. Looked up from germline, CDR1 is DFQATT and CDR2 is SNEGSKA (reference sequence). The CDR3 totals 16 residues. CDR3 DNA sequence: TGCAGTGCTAGTGACACGGGGGCCTACTATAATTCACCCCTCCACTTT. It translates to CSASDTGAYYNSPLHF.

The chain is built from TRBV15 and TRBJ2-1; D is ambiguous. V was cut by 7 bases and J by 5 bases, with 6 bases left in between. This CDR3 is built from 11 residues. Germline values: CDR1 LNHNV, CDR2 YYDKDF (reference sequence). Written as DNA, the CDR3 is TGTGCCACCAACGGTAACAATGAGCAGTTCTTC. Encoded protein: CATNGNNEQFF.

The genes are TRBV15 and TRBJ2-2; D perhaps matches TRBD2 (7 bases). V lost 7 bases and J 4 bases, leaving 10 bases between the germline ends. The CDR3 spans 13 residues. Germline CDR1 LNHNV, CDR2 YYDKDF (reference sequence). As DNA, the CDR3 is TGTGCCACCACAGGGGAGGGCACCGGGGAGCTGTTTTTT. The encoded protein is CATTGEGTGELFF.

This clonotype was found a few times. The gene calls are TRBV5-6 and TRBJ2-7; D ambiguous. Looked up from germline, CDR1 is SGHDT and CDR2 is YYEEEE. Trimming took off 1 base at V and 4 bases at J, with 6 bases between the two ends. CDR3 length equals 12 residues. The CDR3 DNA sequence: TGTGCCAGCAGCTTGACAGATTACGAGCAGTACTTC. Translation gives CASSLTDYEQYF.

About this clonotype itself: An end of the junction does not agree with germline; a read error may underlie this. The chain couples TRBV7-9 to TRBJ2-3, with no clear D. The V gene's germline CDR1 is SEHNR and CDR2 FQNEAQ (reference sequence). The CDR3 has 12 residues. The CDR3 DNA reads TGTGCCGGCAGCCCGGGCGTGGATACGCAGTATTTT. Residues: CAGSPGVDTQYF.

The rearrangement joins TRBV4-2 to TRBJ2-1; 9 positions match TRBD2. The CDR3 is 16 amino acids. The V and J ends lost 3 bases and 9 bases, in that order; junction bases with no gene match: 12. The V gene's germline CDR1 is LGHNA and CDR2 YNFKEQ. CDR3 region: CASSHYSGSGYGEQFF. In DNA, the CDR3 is TGTGCCAGCAGCCACTATAGCGGGAGTGGTTACGGTGAGCAGTTCTTC.

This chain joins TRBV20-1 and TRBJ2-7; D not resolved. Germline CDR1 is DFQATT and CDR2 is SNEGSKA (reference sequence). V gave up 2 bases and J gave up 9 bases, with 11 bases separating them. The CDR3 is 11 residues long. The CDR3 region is CSARISAGQYF. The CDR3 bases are TGCAGTGCTAGAATCTCCGCCGGGCAGTACTTC.

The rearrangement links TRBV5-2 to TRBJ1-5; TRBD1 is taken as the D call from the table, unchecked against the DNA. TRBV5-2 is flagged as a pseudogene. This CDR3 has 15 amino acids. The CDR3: CASNTGDLGGQPQHF. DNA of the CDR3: TGTGCCAGCAACACAGGGGATCTCGGAGGTCAGCCCCAGCATTTT.

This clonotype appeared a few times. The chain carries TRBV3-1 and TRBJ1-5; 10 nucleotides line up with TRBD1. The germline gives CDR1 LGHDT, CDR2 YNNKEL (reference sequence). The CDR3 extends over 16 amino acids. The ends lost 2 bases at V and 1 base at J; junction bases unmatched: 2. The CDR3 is CASSQRDRGSNQPQHF. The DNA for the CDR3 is TGTGCCAGCAGCCAAAGGGACAGGGGAAGCAATCAGCCCCAGCATTTT. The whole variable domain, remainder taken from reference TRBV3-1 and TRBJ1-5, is DTAVSQTPKYLVTQMGNDKSIKCEQNLGHDTMYWYKQDSKKFLKIMFSYNNKELIINETVPNRFSPKSPDKAHLNLHINSLELGDSAVYFCASSQRDRGSNQPQHFGDGTRLSIL.

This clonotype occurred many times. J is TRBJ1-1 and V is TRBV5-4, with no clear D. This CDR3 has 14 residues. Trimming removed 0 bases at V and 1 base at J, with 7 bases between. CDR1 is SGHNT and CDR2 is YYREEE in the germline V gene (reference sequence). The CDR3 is CASSLGQRNTEAFF. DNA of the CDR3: TGTGCCAGCAGCTTGGGACAAAGGAACACTGAAGCTTTCTTT. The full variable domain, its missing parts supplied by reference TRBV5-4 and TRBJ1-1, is ETGVTQSPTHLIKTRGQQVTLRCSSQSGHNTVSWYQQALGQGPQFIFQYYREEENGRGNFPPRFSGLQFPNYSSELNVNALELDDSALYLCASSLGQRNTEAFFGQGTRLTVV.

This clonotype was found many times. The CDR3 protein is CASSLVRLSTDTQYF. The CDR3 DNA reads TGCGCCAGCAGCTTGGTCAGGTTAAGCACAGATACGCAGTATTTT. This chain connects TRBV5-1 to TRBJ2-3; D is ambiguous. Germline-derived CDR1 and CDR2 are SGHRS and YFSETQ. CDR3 size: 15 residues. V lost 0 bases, J lost 0 bases, and 8 bases lay in between.

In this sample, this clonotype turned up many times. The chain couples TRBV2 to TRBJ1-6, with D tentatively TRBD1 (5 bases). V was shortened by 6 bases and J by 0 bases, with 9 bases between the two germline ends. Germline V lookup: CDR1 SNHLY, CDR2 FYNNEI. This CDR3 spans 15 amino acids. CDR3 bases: TGTGCCAGCAGGGGGCTCAGCTCCTATAATTCACCCCTCCACTTT. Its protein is CASRGLSSYNSPLHF.

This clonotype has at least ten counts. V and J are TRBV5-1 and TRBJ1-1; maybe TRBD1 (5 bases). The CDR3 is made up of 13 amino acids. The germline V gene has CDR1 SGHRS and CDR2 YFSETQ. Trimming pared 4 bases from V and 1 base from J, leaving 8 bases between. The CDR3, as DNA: TGCGCCAGCAGCAGACAGCAGAACACTGAAGCTTTCTTT. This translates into CASSRQQNTEAFF.

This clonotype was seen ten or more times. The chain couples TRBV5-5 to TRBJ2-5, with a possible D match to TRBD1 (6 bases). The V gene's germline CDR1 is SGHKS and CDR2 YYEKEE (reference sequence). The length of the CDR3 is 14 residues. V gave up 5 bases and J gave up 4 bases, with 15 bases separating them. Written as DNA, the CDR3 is TGTGCCAGCAGTAACCCACAGGGCCGAGAGACCCAGTACTTC. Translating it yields CASSNPQGRETQYF.

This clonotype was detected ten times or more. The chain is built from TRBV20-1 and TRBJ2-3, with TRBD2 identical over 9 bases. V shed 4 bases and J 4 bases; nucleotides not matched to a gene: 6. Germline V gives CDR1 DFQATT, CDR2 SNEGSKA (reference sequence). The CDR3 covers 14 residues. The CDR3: CSAILAGKPDTQYF. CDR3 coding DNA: TGCAGTGCTATCCTAGCGGGAAAACCAGATACGCAGTATTTT.

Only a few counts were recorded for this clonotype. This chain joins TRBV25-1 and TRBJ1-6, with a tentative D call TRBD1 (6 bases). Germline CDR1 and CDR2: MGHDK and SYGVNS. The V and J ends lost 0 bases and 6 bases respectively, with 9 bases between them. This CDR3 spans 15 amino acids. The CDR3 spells CASSEYAGANSPLHF. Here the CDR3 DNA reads TGTGCCAGCAGTGAATATGCGGGGGCTAATTCACCCCTCCACTTT. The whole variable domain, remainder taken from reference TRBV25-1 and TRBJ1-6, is EADIYQTPRYLVIGTGKKITLECSQTMGHDKMYWYQQDPGMELHLIHYSYGVNSTEKGDLSSESTVSRIRTEHFPLTLESARPSHTSQYLCASSEYAGANSPLHFGNGTRLTVT.

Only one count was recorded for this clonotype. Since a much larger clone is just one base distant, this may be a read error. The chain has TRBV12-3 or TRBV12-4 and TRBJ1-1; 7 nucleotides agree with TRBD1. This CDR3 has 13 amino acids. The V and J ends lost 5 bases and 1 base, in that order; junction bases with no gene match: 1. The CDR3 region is CASSHRGNTEAFF. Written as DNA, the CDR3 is TGTGCCAGCAGTCACAGGGGGAACACTGAAGCTTTCTTT.

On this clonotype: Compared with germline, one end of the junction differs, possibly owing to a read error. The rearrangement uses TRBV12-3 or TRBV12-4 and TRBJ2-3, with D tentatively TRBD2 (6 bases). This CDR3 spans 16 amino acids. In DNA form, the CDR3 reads TGTGCCAGCAGTTCCTTAGCGGAGACTTACACAGATACGCAGTGTTTT. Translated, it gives CASSSLAETYTDTQCF.

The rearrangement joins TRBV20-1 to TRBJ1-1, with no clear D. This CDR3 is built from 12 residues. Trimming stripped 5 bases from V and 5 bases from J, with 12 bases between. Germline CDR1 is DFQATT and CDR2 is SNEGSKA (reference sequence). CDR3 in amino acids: CSAPFRGTEAFF. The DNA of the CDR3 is TGCAGTGCTCCATTTAGAGGGACTGAAGCTTTCTTT.

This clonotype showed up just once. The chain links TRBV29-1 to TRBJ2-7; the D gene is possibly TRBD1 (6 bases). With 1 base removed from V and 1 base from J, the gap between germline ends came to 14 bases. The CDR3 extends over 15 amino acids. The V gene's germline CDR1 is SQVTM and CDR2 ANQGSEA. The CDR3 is CSVEGSGQRSYEQYF. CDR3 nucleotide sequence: TGCAGCGTTGAAGGGTCCGGACAGCGATCCTACGAGCAGTACTTC.

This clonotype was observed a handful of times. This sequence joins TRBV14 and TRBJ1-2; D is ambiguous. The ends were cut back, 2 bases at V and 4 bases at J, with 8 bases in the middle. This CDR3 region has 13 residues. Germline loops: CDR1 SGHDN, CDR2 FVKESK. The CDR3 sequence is CASSQSTGYGYTF. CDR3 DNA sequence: TGTGCCAGCAGCCAAAGCACTGGCTATGGCTACACCTTC.

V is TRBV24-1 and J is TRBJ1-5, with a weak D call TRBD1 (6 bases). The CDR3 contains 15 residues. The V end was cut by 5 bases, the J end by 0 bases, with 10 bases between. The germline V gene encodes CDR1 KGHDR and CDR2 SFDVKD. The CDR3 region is CATSAGQNSNQPQHF. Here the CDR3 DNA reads TGTGCCACCAGTGCAGGACAGAATAGCAATCAGCCCCAGCATTTT.

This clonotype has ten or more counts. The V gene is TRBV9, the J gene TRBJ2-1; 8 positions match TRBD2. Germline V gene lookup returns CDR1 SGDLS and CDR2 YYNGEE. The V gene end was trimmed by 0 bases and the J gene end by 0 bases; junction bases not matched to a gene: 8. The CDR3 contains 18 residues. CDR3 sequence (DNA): TGTGCCAGCAGCGTAGGTCGGGGGGGGACTACCTCCTACAATGAGCAGTTCTTC. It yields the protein CASSVGRGGTTSYNEQFF. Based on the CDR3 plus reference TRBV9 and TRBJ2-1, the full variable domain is DSGVTQTPKHLITATGQRVTLRCSPRSGDLSVYWYQQSLDQGLQFLIQYYNGEERAKGNILERFSAQQFPDLHSELNLSSLELGDSALYFCASSVGRGGTTSYNEQFFGPGTRLTVL.

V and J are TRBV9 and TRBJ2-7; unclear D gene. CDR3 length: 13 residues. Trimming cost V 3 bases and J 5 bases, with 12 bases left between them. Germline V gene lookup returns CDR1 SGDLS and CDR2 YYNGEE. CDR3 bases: TGTGCCAGCAGCGCTAGTCTACGGGACGAGCAGTACTTC. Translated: CASSASLRDEQYF.